This entry concerns a single T cell receptor beta chain. Germline V gene sequence: CDR1 SGHVS, CDR2 FQNEAQ. This CDR3 is 14 amino acids long. The V and J ends lost 1 base and 5 bases respectively, with 11 bases between them. The authors' processing: How many nucleated cells were present was estimated from reference gene primer amplification. Some clones are missing from TCRdb's copy, which holds only in-frame ones; the method was immunoSEQ multiplex PCR. V, J and clone size were drawn from that table, and D and trimming were deduced from the DNA. The sample lists 450,000 to 600,000 clones, around 90% seen once, with about 0.75% in the top ten. Allocation to cohorts depended on clinical history reported by the participants. Symptom resolution, clearance, or two negative PCRs marked donors in Cohort 3 as recovered. The sample is drawn from a study of blood T cell repertoires in COVID-19. At the level of the study: The origin of the acute and convalescent COVID-19 samples was the United States, Italy and Spain.

The source material was PBMCs or T cells enriched from blood (not recorded which). The chain combines TRBV7-8 with TRBJ1-2; D might be TRBD1 (5 bases). The sequence derives from a young woman who had recovered from COVID-19. This chain's CDR3 is CASSLVGAGYGYTF. Here the CDR3 DNA reads TGTGCCAGCAGCTTAGTAGGGGCCGGGTATGGCTACACCTTC. The whole variable domain, remainder taken from reference TRBV7-8 and TRBJ1-2, is GAGVSQSPRYKVAKRGQDVALRCDPISGHVSLFWYQQALGQGPEFLTYFQNEAQLDKSGLPSDRFFAERPEGSVSTLKIQRTQQEDSAVYLCASSLVGAGYGYTFGSGTRLTVV.